Below are 5 T cell receptor beta chains sequenced from a single sample in a study of T-cell reconstitution after alpha-beta-depleted transplantation in children. Preparation of the TCRbeta library used unique molecular identifiers. TCRdb independently ran MiXCR on the PCR reads; one entry per CDR3 protein. The data contain around 250,000 distinct CDR3 sequences, under 9.5% of them singletons. The starting material was PBMCs, mostly from graft donor cells, obtained 180 days after TCRalphabeta/CD19-depleted stem cell transplant. The receptors shown here come from a male patient between 10 and 17 years old who had a stem cell transplant for acute lymphoblastic leukemia, so the T cells may come from the graft donor.

Ten or more counts support this clonotype. The chain is built from TRBV24-1 and TRBJ2-7; D possibly corresponds to TRBD2 (5 bases). The V gene's germline CDR1 is KGHDR and CDR2 SFDVKD. CDR3 length: 16 amino acids. V gave up 3 bases and J gave up 2 bases, with 16 bases separating them. CDR3 protein: CATSDPTRTGAYEQYF. For the CDR3, the DNA is TGTGCCACCAGTGATCCGACCAGGACTGGCGCCTACGAGCAGTACTTC.

There are many counts of this clonotype. The chain carries TRBV7-9 and TRBJ2-2; D is possibly TRBD1 or TRBD2 (5 bases each). In germline, CDR1 is SEHNR, CDR2 FQNEAQ (reference sequence). The CDR3 loop spans 13 amino acids. V was shortened by 5 bases and J by 12 bases, with 16 bases between the two germline ends. CDR3 coding DNA: TGTGCCAGCAGCGCCGACAGCGGTCGGAAGCTGTTTTTT. Its translation is CASSADSGRKLFF.

The chain carries TRBV6-2 or TRBV6-3 and TRBJ2-4; 10 bases line up with TRBD2. CDR1 and CDR2 (germline): MNHEY, SVGEGT. The length of the CDR3 is 21 residues. Trimming took 0 bases from V and 0 from J; bases not matched to a gene: 14. CDR3 sequence (DNA): TGTGCCAGCAGTTACTCTCAGTCTAGCGGGAGAGGATCGATAGCCAAAAACATTCAGTACTTC. Amino acid sequence: CASSYSQSSGRGSIAKNIQYF.

The table lists this clonotype with many counts. The chain combines TRBV6-1 with TRBJ1-3, with D perhaps TRBD1 (6 bases). This CDR3 spans 15 amino acids. The germline V gene encodes CDR1 MNHNS and CDR2 SASEGT. The V and J ends lost 5 bases and 4 bases respectively, with 15 bases between them. CDR3 nucleotide sequence: TGTGCCAGCAGTCCGTCGGGGGGGCCCGGAAACACCATATATTTT. It yields the protein CASSPSGGPGNTIYF.

This clonotype was detected many times. The chain has TRBV28 and TRBJ2-7; D is unresolved. This CDR3 contains 13 residues. Germline CDR1 reads MDHEN; CDR2 reads SYDVKM. V shed 6 bases and J shed 1 base, with 10 bases lying between them. The CDR3 reads CASRIDMSYEQYF. The CDR3 DNA sequence: TGTGCCAGCAGAATCGACATGTCCTACGAGCAGTACTTC.